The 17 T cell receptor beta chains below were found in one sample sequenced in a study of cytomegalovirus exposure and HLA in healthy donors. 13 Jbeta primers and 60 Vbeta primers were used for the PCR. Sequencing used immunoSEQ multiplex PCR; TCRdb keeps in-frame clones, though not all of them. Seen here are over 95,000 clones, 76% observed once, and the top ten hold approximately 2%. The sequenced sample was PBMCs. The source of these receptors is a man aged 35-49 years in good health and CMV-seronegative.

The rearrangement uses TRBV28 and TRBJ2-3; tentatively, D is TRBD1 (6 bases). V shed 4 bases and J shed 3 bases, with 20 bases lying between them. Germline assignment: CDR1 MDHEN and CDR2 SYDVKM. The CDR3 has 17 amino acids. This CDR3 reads CASSSPTGPLRTDTQYF. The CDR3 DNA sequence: TGTGCCAGCAGTTCCCCGACAGGACCTCTTCGGACAGATACGCAGTATTTT. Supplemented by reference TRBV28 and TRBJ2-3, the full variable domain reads DVKVTQSSRYLVKRTGEKVFLECVQDMDHENMFWYRQDPGLGLRLIYFSYDVKMKEKGDIPEGYSVSREKKERFSLILESASTNQTSMYLCASSSPTGPLRTDTQYFGPGTRLTVL.

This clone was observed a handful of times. The CDR3 coding sequence is TGTGCCAGCAGCCCCCGGGCGGGGTACGACAATGAGCAGTTCTTC. This sequence encodes CASSPRAGYDNEQFF. The J gene is TRBJ2-1, the V gene TRBV9, with D perhaps TRBD2 (6 bases). This CDR3 region has 15 residues. The germline CDR1 and CDR2 sequences are SGDLS and YYNGEE. V gave up 4 bases and J gave up 5 bases, with 16 bases separating them.

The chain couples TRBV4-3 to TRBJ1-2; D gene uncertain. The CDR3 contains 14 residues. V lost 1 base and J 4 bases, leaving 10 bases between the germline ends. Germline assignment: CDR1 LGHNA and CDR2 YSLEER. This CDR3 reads CASSQAVDIYGYTF. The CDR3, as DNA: TGCGCCAGCAGCCAAGCGGTAGACATCTATGGCTACACCTTC.

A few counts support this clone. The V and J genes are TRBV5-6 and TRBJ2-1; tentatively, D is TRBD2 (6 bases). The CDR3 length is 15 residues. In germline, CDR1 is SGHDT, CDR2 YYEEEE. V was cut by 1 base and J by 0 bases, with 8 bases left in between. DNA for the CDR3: TGTGCCAGCAGCTTGTCCGGGAGCTCCTACAATGAGCAGTTCTTC. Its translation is CASSLSGSSYNEQFF.

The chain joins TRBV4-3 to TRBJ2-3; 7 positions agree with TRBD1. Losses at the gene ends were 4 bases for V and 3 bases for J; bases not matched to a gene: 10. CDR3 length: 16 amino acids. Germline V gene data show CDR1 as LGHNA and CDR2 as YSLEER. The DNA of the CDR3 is TGCGCCAGCAGCCGACAGGGCGCAGGAGAAACAGATACGCAGTATTTT. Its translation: CASSRQGAGETDTQYF.

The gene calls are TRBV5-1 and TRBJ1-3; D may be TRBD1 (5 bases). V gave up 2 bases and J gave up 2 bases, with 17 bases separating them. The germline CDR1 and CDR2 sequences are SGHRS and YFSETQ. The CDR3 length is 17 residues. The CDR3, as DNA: TGCGCCAGCAGCTTTCGACAGTCCCTTGGTCCTGGAAACACCATATATTTT. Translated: CASSFRQSLGPGNTIYF.

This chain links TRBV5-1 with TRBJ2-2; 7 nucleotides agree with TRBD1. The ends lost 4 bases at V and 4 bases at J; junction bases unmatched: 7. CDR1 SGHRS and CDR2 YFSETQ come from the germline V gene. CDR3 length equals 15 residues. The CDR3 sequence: CASSTTTGTTGELFF. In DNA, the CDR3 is TGCGCCAGCAGCACTACGACAGGGACCACCGGGGAGCTGTTTTTT.

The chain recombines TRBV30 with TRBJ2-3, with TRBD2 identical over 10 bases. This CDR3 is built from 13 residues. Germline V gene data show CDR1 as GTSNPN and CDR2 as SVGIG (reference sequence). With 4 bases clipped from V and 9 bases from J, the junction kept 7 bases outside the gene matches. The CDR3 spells CAWTLAGEGTQYF. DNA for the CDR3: TGTGCCTGGACCCTAGCGGGAGAGGGAACGCAGTATTTT.

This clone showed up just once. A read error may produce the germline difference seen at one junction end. CDR3: CSSSLETGHGYTF. Written as DNA, the CDR3 is TGTTCCAGCAGCTTAGAGACAGGCCATGGCTACACCTTC. The genes are TRBV7-9 and TRBJ1-2, with a possible D match to TRBD1 (6 bases). CDR1 is SEHNR, CDR2 FQNEAQ, per germline (reference sequence). The CDR3 has 13 amino acids.

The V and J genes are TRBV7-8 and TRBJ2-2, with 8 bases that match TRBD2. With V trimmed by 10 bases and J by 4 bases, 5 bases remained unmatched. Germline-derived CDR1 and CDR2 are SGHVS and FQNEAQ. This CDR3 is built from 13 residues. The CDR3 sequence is CATHRGGTGELFF. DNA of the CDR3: TGTGCCACCCACCGGGGGGGCACCGGGGAGCTGTTTTTT. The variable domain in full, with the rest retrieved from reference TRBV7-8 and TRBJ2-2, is GAGVSQSPRYKVAKRGQDVALRCDPISGHVSLFWYQQALGQGPEFLTYFQNEAQLDKSGLPSDRFFAERPEGSVSTLKIQRTQQEDSAVYLCATHRGGTGELFFGEGSRLTVL.

The CDR3 is CASRGDGQESPYEQYF. Written as DNA, the CDR3 is TGTGCCAGCAGGGGAGATGGACAGGAATCCCCCTACGAGCAGTACTTC. The V call is TRBV28, the J call TRBJ2-7, with TRBD1 identical over 7 bases. Germline CDR1 and CDR2: MDHEN and SYDVKM. The J segment lost 2 bases and the V segment lost 6 bases, leaving 13 bases of the junction unmatched. The CDR3 totals 16 residues. Supplemented by reference TRBV28 and TRBJ2-7, the full variable domain reads DVKVTQSSRYLVKRTGEKVFLECVQDMDHENMFWYRQDPGLGLRLIYFSYDVKMKEKGDIPEGYSVSREKKERFSLILESASTNQTSMYLCASRGDGQESPYEQYFGPGTRLTVT.

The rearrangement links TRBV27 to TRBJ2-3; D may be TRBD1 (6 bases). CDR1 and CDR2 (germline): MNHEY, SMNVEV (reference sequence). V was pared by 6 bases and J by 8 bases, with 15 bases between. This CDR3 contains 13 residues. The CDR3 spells CASRGARLGTQYF. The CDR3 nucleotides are TGTGCCAGCAGGGGGGCTAGGCTAGGTACGCAGTATTTT.

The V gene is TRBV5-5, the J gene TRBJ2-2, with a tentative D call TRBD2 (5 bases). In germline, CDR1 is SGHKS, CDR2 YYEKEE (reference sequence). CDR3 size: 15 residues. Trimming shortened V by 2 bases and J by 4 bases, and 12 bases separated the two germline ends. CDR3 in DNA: TGTGCCAGCAGCTTCTCCGAGGCGGGCACCGGGGAGCTGTTTTTT. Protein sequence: CASSFSEAGTGELFF.

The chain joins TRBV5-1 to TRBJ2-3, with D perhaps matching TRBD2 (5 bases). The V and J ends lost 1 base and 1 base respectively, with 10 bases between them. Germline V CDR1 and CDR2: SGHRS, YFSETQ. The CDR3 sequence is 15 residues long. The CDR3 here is CASSLSGLGTDTQYF. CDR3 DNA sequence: TGCGCCAGCAGCTTGAGCGGATTAGGCACAGATACGCAGTATTTT.

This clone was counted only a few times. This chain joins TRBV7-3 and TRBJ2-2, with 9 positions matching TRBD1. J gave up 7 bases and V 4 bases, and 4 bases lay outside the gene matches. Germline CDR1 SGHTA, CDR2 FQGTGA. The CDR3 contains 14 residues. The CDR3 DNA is TGTGCCAGCAGCTACCCGACAGGGGGCGGGGAGCTGTTTTTT. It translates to CASSYPTGGGELFF.

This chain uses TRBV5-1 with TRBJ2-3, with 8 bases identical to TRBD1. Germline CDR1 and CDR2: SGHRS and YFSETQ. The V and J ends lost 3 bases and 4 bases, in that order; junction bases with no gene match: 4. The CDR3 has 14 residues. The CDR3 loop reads CASSSGQAADTQYF. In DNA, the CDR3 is TGCGCCAGCAGCTCGGGACAGGCGGCAGATACGCAGTATTTT.

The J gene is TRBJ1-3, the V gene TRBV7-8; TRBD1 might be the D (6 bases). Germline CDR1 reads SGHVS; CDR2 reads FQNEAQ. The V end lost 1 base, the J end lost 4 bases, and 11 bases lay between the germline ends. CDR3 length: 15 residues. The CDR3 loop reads CASSLGDISGNTIYF. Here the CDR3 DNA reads TGTGCCAGCAGCTTAGGGGACATTTCGGGAAACACCATATATTTT. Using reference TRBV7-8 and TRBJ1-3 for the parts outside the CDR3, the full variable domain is GAGVSQSPRYKVAKRGQDVALRCDPISGHVSLFWYQQALGQGPEFLTYFQNEAQLDKSGLPSDRFFAERPEGSVSTLKIQRTQQEDSAVYLCASSLGDISGNTIYFGEGSWLTVV.